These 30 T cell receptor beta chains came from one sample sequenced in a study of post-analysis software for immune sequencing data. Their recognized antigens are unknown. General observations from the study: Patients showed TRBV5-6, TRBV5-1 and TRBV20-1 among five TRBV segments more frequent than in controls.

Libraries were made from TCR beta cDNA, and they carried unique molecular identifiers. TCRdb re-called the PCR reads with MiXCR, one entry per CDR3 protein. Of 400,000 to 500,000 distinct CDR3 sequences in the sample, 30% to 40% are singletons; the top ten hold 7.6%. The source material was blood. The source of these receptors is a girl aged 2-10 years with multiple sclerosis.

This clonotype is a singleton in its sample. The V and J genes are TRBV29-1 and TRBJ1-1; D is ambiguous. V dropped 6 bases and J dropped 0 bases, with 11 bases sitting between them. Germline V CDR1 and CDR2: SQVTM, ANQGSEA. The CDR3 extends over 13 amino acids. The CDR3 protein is CSVTPIMNTEAFF. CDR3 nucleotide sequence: TGCAGCGTAACGCCAATCATGAACACTGAAGCTTTCTTT. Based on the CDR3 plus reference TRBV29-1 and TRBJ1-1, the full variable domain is SAVISQKPSRDICQRGTSLTIQCQVDSQVTMMFWYRQQPGQSLTLIATANQGSEATYESGFVIDKFPISRPNLTFSTLTVSNMSPEDSSIYLCSVTPIMNTEAFFGQGTRLTVV.

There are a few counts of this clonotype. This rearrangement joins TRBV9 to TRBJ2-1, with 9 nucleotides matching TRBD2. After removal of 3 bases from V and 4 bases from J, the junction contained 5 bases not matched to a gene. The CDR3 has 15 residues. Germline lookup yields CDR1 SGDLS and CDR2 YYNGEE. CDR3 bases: TGTGCCAGCAGCGATGCGGGAGGGCCGTACAATGAGCAGTTCTTC. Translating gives CASSDAGGPYNEQFF.

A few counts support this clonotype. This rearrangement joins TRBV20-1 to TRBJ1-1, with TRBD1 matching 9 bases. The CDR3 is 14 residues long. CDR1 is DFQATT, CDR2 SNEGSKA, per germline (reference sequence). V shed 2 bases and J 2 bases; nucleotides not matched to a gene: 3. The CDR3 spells CSARQTGGNTEAFF. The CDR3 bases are TGCAGTGCTAGACAGACAGGGGGTAACACTGAAGCTTTCTTT.

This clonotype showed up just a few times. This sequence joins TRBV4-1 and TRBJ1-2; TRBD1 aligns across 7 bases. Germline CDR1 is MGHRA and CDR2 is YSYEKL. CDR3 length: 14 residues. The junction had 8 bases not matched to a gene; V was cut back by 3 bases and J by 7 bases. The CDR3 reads CASSQGTGETGYTF. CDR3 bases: TGCGCCAGCAGCCAGGGTACAGGGGAAACTGGCTACACCTTC.

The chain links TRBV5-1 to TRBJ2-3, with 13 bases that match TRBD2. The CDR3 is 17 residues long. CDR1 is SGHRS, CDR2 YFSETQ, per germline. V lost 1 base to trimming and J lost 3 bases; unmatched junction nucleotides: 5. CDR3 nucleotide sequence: TGCGCCAGCAGCTTGTTTCTGACTAGCGGGAGGACAGATACGCAGTATTTT. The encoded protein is CASSLFLTSGRTDTQYF.

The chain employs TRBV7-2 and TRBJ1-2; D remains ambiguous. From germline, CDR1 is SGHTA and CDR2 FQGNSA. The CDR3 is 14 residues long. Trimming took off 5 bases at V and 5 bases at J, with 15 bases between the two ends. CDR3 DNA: TGTGCCAGCAGCAAAAGAGGGCCGGAATATGGCTACACCTTC. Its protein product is CASSKRGPEYGYTF.

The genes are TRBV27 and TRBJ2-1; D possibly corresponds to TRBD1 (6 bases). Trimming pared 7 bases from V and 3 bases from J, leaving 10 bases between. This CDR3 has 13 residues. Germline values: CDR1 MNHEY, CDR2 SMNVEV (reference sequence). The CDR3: CASKETGYNEQFF. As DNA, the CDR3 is TGTGCCAGCAAGGAGACAGGCTACAATGAGCAGTTCTTC.

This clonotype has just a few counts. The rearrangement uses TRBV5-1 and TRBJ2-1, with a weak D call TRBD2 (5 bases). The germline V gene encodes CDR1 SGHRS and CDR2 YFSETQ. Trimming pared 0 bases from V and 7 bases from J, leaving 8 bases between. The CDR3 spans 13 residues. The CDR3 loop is CASSLESGNEQFF. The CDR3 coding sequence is TGCGCCAGCAGCTTGGAGTCGGGGAATGAGCAGTTCTTC.

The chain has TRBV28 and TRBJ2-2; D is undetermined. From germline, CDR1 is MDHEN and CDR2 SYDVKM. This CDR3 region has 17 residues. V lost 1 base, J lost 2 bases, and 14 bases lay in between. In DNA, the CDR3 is TGTGCCAGCAGTTTATTTCCTCGGAAAAGAAACACCGGGGAGCTGTTTTTT. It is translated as CASSLFPRKRNTGELFF.

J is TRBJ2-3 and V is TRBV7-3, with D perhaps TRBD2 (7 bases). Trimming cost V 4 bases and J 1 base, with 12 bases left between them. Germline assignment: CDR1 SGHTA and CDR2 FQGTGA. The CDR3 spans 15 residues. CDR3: CASSWGGLGTDTQYF. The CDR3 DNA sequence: TGTGCCAGCAGCTGGGGGGGCCTCGGCACAGATACGCAGTATTTT.

CDR3 in DNA: TGTGCCAGCAGCGTGTCCGGAGCGGGGGGGCTAAGAGAGACCCAGTACTTC. Translating gives CASSVSGAGGLRETQYF. V gene TRBV9 combines with J gene TRBJ2-5; 10 bases align to TRBD2. Germline CDR1 reads SGDLS; CDR2 reads YYNGEE. J lost 4 bases, V lost 2 bases, and 11 bases had no gene match. The length of the CDR3 is 17 residues.

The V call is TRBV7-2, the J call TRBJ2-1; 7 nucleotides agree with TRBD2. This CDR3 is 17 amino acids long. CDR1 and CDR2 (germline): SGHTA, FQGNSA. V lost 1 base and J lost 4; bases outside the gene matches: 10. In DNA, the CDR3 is TGTGCCAGCAGCTTAGGTCTGGTCGGGAGGAATTACAATGAGCAGTTCTTC. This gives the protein CASSLGLVGRNYNEQFF.

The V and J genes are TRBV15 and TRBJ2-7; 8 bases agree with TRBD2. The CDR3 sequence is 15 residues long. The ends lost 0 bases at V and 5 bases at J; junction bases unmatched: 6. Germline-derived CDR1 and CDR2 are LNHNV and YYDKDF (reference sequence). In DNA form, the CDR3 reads TGTGCCACCAGCAGAGATCGAGGAGCGGGGGACGAGCAGTACTTC. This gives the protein CATSRDRGAGDEQYF.

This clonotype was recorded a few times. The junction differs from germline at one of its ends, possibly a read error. The CDR3 DNA is TGTGCCTGCAGTTTGTATGGCCCACTAGGGGGATACAATGAGCAGTTCTTC. Translating it yields CACSLYGPLGGYNEQFF. The rearrangement joins TRBV28 to TRBJ2-1, with a possible D match to TRBD1 (6 bases). The V gene's germline CDR1 is MDHEN and CDR2 SYDVKM. The CDR3 runs 17 residues.

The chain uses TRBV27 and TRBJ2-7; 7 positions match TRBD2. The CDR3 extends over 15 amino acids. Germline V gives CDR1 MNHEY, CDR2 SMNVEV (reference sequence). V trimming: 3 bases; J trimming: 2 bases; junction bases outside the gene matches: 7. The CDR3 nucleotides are TGTGCCAGCAGTTTGGGCGGGAGAGCCCCCTACGAGCAGTACTTC. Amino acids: CASSLGGRAPYEQYF.

The CDR3 here is CASSQDRGVSEKLFF. The DNA for the CDR3 is TGCGCCAGCAGCCAAGATCGGGGGGTTAGTGAAAAACTGTTTTTT. The chain uses TRBV4-1 and TRBJ1-4, with D perhaps matching TRBD1 (5 bases). V was trimmed by 0 bases and J by 7 bases, leaving 12 bases between them. The CDR3 consists of 15 residues. Germline assignment: CDR1 MGHRA and CDR2 YSYEKL.

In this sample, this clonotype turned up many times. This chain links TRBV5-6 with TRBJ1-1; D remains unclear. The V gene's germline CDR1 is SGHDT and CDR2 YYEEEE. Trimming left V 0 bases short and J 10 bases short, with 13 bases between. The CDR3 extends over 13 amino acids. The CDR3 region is CASSLEGSNGAFF. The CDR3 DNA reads TGTGCCAGCAGCTTGGAAGGCTCAAACGGAGCTTTCTTT.

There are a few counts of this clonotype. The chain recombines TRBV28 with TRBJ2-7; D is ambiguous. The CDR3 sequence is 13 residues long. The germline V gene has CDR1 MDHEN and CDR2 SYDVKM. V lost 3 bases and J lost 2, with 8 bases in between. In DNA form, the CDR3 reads TGTGCCAGCAGTTTCGGTTACCCCTACGAGCAGTACTTC. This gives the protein CASSFGYPYEQYF. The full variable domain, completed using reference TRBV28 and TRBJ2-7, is DVKVTQSSRYLVKRTGEKVFLECVQDMDHENMFWYRQDPGLGLRLIYFSYDVKMKEKGDIPEGYSVSREKKERFSLILESASTNQTSMYLCASSFGYPYEQYFGPGTRLTVT.

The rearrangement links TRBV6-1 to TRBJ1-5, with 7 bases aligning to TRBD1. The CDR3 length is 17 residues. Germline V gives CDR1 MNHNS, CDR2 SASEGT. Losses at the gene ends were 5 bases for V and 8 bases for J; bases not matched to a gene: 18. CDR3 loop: CASSPRTGGLNDKPQHF. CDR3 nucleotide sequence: TGTGCCAGCAGTCCGAGGACAGGTGGCTTAAATGACAAGCCCCAGCATTTT.

This CDR3 reads CGCSLNNEQFF. In DNA form, the CDR3 reads TGTGGGTGTAGCCTTAACAATGAGCAGTTCTTC. The genes are TRBV28 and TRBJ2-1; D remains ambiguous. This CDR3 is 11 amino acids long. From germline, CDR1 is MDHEN and CDR2 SYDVKM.

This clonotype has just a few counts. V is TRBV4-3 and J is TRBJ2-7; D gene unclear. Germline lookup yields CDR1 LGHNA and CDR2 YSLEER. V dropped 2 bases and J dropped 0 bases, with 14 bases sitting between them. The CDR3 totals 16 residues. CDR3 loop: CASSQFWVDPSYEQYF. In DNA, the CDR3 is TGCGCCAGCAGCCAATTTTGGGTAGACCCCTCCTACGAGCAGTACTTC.

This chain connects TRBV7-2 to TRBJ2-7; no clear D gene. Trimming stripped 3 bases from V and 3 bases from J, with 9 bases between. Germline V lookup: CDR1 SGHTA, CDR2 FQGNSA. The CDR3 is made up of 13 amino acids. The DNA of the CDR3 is TGTGCCAGCAGCTTTGTGGGTAACTACGAGCAGTACTTC. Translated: CASSFVGNYEQYF.

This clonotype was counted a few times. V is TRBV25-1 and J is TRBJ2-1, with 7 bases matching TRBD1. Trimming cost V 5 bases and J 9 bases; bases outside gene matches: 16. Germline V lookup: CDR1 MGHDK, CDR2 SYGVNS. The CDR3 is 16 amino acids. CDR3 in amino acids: CASSYTDRVAGSEQFF. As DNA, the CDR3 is TGTGCCAGCAGTTATACAGACAGGGTGGCGGGTAGTGAGCAGTTCTTC.

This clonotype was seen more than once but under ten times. CDR3 residues: CASVYRGPNTGELFF. The DNA of the CDR3 is TGTGCCAGCGTATACAGGGGACCGAACACCGGGGAGCTGTTTTTT. This chain connects TRBV5-6 to TRBJ2-2, with 7 bases aligning to TRBD1. The trim removed 7 bases at V and 0 bases at J, leaving 6 bases unmatched. The germline CDR1 and CDR2 sequences are SGHDT and YYEEEE. The CDR3 covers 15 residues.

The CDR3 DNA sequence: TGTGCCAGCATTCAAGGACAGGGTTATCAGCCCCAGCATTTT. Translated, it gives CASIQGQGYQPQHF. The J gene is TRBJ1-5, the V gene TRBV12-3 or TRBV12-4, with 8 bases fitting TRBD1. The CDR3 has 14 residues. With 7 bases clipped from V and 5 bases from J, the junction kept 7 bases outside the gene matches.

In DNA, the CDR3 is TGTGCCATCAGTCCACGACAGGGGAAAGCCTACGAGCAGTACTTC. This codes for CAISPRQGKAYEQYF. V and J are TRBV10-3 and TRBJ2-5; 8 nucleotides align to TRBD1. Near its end, the DNA agrees better with TRBJ2-7, so the J call may be wrong. This CDR3 region has 15 residues. In germline, CDR1 is ENHRY, CDR2 SYGVKD.

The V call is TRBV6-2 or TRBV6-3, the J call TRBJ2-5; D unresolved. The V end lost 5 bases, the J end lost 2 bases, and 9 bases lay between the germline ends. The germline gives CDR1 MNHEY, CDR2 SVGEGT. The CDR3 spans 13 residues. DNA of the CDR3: TGTGCCAGCAGTGGACCTAAACAAGAGACCCAGTACTTC. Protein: CASSGPKQETQYF.

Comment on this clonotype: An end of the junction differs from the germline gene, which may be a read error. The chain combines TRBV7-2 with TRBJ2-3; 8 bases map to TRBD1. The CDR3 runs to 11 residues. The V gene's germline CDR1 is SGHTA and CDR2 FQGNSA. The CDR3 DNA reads TGCCTGGCAGGGGGCGCAGATACGCAGTATTTT. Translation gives CLAGGADTQYF.

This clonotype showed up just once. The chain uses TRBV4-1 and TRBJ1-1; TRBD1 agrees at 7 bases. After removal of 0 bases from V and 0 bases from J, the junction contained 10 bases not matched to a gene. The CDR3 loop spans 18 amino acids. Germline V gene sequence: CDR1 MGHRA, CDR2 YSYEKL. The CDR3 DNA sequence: TGCGCCAGCAGCCAAGACTGGACAGGATCCCCTTTGAACACTGAAGCTTTCTTT. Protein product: CASSQDWTGSPLNTEAFF.

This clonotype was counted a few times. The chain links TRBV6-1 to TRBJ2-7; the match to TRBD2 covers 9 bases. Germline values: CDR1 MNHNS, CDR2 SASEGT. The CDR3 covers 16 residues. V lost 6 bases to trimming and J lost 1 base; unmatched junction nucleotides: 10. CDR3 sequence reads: CASRDIAGAKSYEQYF. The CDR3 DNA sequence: TGTGCCAGCAGGGACATAGCGGGGGCAAAGTCCTACGAGCAGTACTTC.